The sequence of this T cell receptor beta chain was determined in a study of blood T cell repertoires in COVID-19. The study counted Cohort 3 donors as recovered given two negative PCRs, clearance, or symptom resolution. As for this clone: Other DNA sequences in the same sample also yield this CDR3.

Looked up from germline, CDR1 is SGDLS and CDR2 is YYNGEE. Germline trimming cut 2 bases from V and 0 bases from J; bases unmatched to any gene: 3. The CDR3 sequence is 15 residues long. Repertoires were generated with immunoSEQ multiplex PCR, while TCRdb's copy carries only in-frame clones and drops some. The sample lists some 300,000 clones, roughly 86% occurring once. The source is a woman between 25 and 40 years old who had recovered from COVID-19. Sequencing was carried out using PBMCs or T cells enriched from blood (not recorded which). This sequence joins TRBV9 and TRBJ1-1, with 8 bases aligning to TRBD1. The CDR3 is CASSVQGAMNTEAFF. The CDR3 coding sequence is TGTGCCAGCAGCGTCCAGGGGGCCATGAACACTGAAGCTTTCTTT.